Listed below are T cell receptor beta chains from one sample, sequenced in a study of blood T cell repertoires in COVID-19. Sequencing was performed with immunoSEQ multiplex PCR; in TCRdb, only in-frame clones are kept and a portion is missing. The sample shows more than 85,000 clones, over 65% of them seen only once. Input material: peripheral blood. The receptor set was obtained from a woman aged 80 or older with acute or convalescent COVID-19. CDR3s include the opening cysteine and the closing phenylalanine or tryptophan. Each record gives: clone size, V gene, D gene, J gene, CDR3 protein, CDR3 DNA. A D gene is named only where the DNA matches it firmly. The listing skips clone size in some rows; elsewhere it reads once, few, many or a size class.

-	TRBV27	-	TRBJ1-6	CASSLKTQQGYSPLHF	TGTGCCAGCAGCCTTAAGACTCAACAGGGTTATTCACCCCTCCACTTT
-	TRBV7-8	-	TRBJ2-1	CASSPDYNEQFF	TGTGCCAGCAGCCCGGACTATAATGAGCAGTTCTTC
-	TRBV7-8	TRBD1	TRBJ2-7	CASSLAVGTGDFYEQYF	TGTGCCAGCAGCTTAGCGGTAGGGACAGGGGATTTCTACGAGCAGTACTTC
-	TRBV9	TRBD2	TRBJ2-1	CASSVARSGGANEQFF	TGTGCCAGCAGCGTAGCTCGGAGCGGGGGGGCCAATGAGCAGTTCTTC
once	TRBV29-1	-	TRBJ2-3	CSVTGYRTDTQYF	TGCAGCGTCACAGGGTATCGGACAGATACGCAGTATTTT
-	TRBV7-8	-	TRBJ1-4	CASSLGSGQRNEKLFF	TGTGCCAGCAGCTTAGGTAGCGGCCAAAGAAATGAAAAACTGTTTTTT
-	TRBV5-1	TRBD1	TRBJ1-1	CASSTDRQGREAFF	TGCGCCAGCAGCACCGACCGACAGGGACGTGAAGCTTTCTTT
-	TRBV5-6	TRBD2	TRBJ2-1	CASSFRLTSGNEQFF	TGTGCCAGCAGCTTTAGATTGACTAGCGGCAATGAGCAGTTCTTC
-	TRBV4-1	-	TRBJ2-2	CASSQDVRRSHTGELFF	TGCGCCAGCAGCCAAGATGTTAGGAGATCACACACCGGGGAGCTGTTTTTT
-	TRBV10-1	TRBD1	TRBJ1-1	CASSETGTGNTEAFF	TGCGCCAGCAGTGAGACCGGGACAGGGAACACTGAAGCTTTCTTT
-	TRBV19	TRBD1	TRBJ1-1	CASRGEIGTGRNEAFF	TGTGCCAGCCGAGGGGAAATTGGGACAGGGAGGAATGAAGCTTTCTTT
-	TRBV28	-	TRBJ2-1	CASSTRDEQFF	TGTGCCAGCAGCACACGTGATGAGCAGTTCTTC
-	TRBV7-8	-	TRBJ1-3	CASSLGQAYSGNTIYF	TGTGCCAGCAGCTTAGGACAGGCCTACTCTGGAAACACCATATATTTT
-	TRBV5-6	-	TRBJ1-2	CASSLYRGGYTF	TGTGCCAGCAGCTTGTATCGCGGCGGCTACACCTTC
-	TRBV6-4	TRBD1	TRBJ2-7	CASSDPDRASSYEQYF	TGTGCCAGCAGTGACCCCGACAGGGCCTCCTCCTACGAGCAGTACTTC
once	TRBV19	TRBD2	TRBJ2-3	CASSKRSGSTDTQYF	TGTGCCAGTAGTAAAAGGAGCGGGAGTACAGATACGCAGTATTTT
-	TRBV11-2	-	TRBJ1-1	CASSPGRITEAFF	TGTGCCAGCAGCCCCGGTCGAATCACTGAAGCTTTCTTT
-	TRBV29-1	TRBD1	TRBJ1-1	CSAEGQSMNTEAFF	TGCAGCGCCGAGGGACAGTCCATGAACACTGAAGCTTTCTTT
-	TRBV3-1/TRBV3-2	-	TRBJ1-3	CASSPEQNTIYF	TGTGCCAGCAGTCCCGAGCAAAACACCATATATTTT
once	TRBV4-1	TRBD1	TRBJ2-7	CASSQPTQGAVRHYEQYF	TGCGCCAGCAGCCAACCGACGCAGGGGGCCGTGAGACACTACGAGCAGTACTTC
few	TRBV3-1/TRBV3-2	TRBD2	TRBJ2-7	CASSRGTSAYEQYF	TGTGCCAGCAGCCGAGGGACTAGCGCCTACGAGCAGTACTTC
-	TRBV24-1	TRBD2	TRBJ2-5	CATSDSQRVGGDQYF	TGTGCCACCAGTGATTCACAGAGAGTTGGGGGGGACCAGTACTTC
-	TRBV3-1/TRBV3-2	TRBD2	TRBJ2-1	CASSQEAGGSRNEQFF	TGTGCCAGCAGCCAAGAAGCGGGGGGCTCTAGAAATGAGCAGTTCTTC